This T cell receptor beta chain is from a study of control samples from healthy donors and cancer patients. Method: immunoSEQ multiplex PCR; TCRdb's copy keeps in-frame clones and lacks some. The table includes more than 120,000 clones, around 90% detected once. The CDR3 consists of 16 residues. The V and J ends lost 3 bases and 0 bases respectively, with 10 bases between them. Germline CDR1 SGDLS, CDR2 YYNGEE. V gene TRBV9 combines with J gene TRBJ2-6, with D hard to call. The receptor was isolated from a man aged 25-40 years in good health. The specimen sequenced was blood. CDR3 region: CASSASLNSGANVLTF. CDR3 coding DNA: TGTGCCAGCAGCGCATCCCTAAACTCTGGGGCCAACGTCCTGACTTTC.